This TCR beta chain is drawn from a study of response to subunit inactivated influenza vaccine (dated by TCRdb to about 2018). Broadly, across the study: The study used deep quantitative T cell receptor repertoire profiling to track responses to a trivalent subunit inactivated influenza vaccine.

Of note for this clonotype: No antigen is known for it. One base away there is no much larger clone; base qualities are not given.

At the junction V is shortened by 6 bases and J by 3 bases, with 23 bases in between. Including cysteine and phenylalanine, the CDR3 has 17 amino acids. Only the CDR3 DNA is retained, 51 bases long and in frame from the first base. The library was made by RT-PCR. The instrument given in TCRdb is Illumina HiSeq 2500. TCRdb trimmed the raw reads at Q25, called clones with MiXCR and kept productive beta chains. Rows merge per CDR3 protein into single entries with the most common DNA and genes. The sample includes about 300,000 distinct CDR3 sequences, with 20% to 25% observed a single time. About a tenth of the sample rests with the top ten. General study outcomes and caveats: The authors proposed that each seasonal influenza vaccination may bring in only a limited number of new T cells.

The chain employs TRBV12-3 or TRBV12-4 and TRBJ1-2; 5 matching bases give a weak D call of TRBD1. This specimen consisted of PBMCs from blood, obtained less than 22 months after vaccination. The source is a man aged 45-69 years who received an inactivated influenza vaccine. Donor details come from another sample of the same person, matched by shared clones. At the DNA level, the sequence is TGTGCCAGCAGCCCGGCCGGGGCGGCTATTACTCACTATGGCTACACCTTC. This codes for CASSPAGAAITHYGYTF.